The 16 T cell receptor beta chains presented below share a single source sample, sequenced in a study of blood T cell repertoires in COVID-19. Method: immunoSEQ multiplex PCR; TCRdb's copy keeps in-frame clones and lacks some. The data hold 140,000 to 150,000 clones, with almost 80% observed a single time. The material sequenced was peripheral blood. Source of these receptors: a man aged 45-60 years with active or convalescent COVID-19.

Concerning this clone: The germline gene is not matched at one end of the junction; a read error may be the cause. The chain carries TRBV2 and TRBJ2-1; a weak D match, TRBD2 (6 bases). This CDR3 is built from 13 residues. Germline CDR1 is SNHLY and CDR2 is FYNNEI. CDR3 DNA sequence: TGTGCCAGCAGCGAAGGGCTAGCGAGTGAGCAGTTCTTC. Protein: CASSEGLASEQFF.

This clone was detected only a few times. V gene TRBV9 combines with J gene TRBJ2-2, with 7 bases fitting TRBD2. The V gene end was trimmed by 4 bases and the J gene end by 5 bases; junction bases not matched to a gene: 8. Germline CDR1 SGDLS, CDR2 YYNGEE. This CDR3 region has 15 residues. CDR3 coding DNA: TGTGCCAGCAGCCTAGGGAGGGATAGGACCGGGGAGCTGTTTTTT. The encoded protein is CASSLGRDRTGELFF. The full variable domain, rest sourced from reference TRBV9 and TRBJ2-2, is DSGVTQTPKHLITATGQRVTLRCSPRSGDLSVYWYQQSLDQGLQFLIQYYNGEERAKGNILERFSAQQFPDLHSELNLSSLELGDSALYFCASSLGRDRTGELFFGEGSRLTVL.

This sequence joins TRBV28 and TRBJ1-2; TRBD1 matches at 7 bases. The V gene's germline CDR1 is MDHEN and CDR2 SYDVKM. The CDR3 extends over 13 amino acids. The V and J ends lost 7 bases and 2 bases, in that order; junction bases with no gene match: 4. CDR3: CASTRDSNYGYTF. CDR3 nucleotides: TGTGCCAGCACCCGGGACAGCAACTATGGCTACACCTTC.

This clone has just a few counts. The rearrangement links TRBV2 to TRBJ1-1, with TRBD1 as a possible D gene (6 bases). The CDR3 contains 15 residues. The germline gives CDR1 SNHLY, CDR2 FYNNEI. V gave up 4 bases and J gave up 0 bases, with 12 bases separating them. The DNA of the CDR3 is TGTGCCAGCAGTGGGGGCAGGGGATTGAACACTGAAGCTTTCTTT. Protein product: CASSGGRGLNTEAFF. Based on the CDR3 plus reference TRBV2 and TRBJ1-1, the full variable domain is EPEVTQTPSHQVTQMGQEVILRCVPISNHLYFYWYRQILGQKVEFLVSFYNNEISEKSEIFDDQFSVERPDGSNFTLKIRSTKLEDSAMYFCASSGGRGLNTEAFFGQGTRLTVV.

The V call is TRBV15, the J call TRBJ2-1; 7 bases are a match to TRBD2. J was trimmed by 7 bases and V by 1 base; bases with no gene match: 10. Germline V lookup: CDR1 LNHNV, CDR2 YYDKDF (reference sequence). CDR3 length: 16 amino acids. In nucleotides, the CDR3 is TGTGCCACCAGCAGAGTATATATCGGCGGGAGTAATGAGCAGTTCTTC. It yields the protein CATSRVYIGGSNEQFF.

This clone has more than one count but fewer than ten. The gene calls are TRBV12-3 or TRBV12-4 and TRBJ2-2; weak D call: TRBD1 (5 bases). The CDR3 runs to 13 residues. V dropped 4 bases and J dropped 4 bases, with 7 bases sitting between them. CDR3 amino acids: CASSWGPTGELFF. In nucleotides, the CDR3 is TGTGCCAGCAGTTGGGGCCCCACCGGGGAGCTGTTTTTT.

This chain uses TRBV7-9 with TRBJ1-4; D is unresolved. The CDR3 is 11 residues long. Trimming removed 2 bases from V and 12 bases from J, with 7 bases in between. Germline V lookup: CDR1 SEHNR, CDR2 FQNEAQ (reference sequence). The DNA for the CDR3 is TGTGCCAGCAGCTTAAGGGAGGAACTGTTTTTT. This gives the protein CASSLREELFF.

The rearrangement joins TRBV19 to TRBJ2-1; TRBD2 matches 11 bases. This CDR3 is 20 amino acids long. Germline CDR1 reads LNHDA; CDR2 reads SQIVND (reference sequence). The ends lost 1 base at V and 0 bases at J; junction bases unmatched: 11. Written as DNA, the CDR3 is TGTGCCAGTAGTATAGTCCAGGGGGCTAGCGGGAGGCGCTCCTACAATGAGCAGTTCTTC. Amino acid sequence: CASSIVQGASGRRSYNEQFF.

This clone occurred many times. The chain links TRBV9 to TRBJ2-1; D is ambiguous. The V gene lost 4 bases and the J gene lost 0 bases, with 14 bases spanning the gap. This CDR3 contains 16 residues. Germline values: CDR1 SGDLS, CDR2 YYNGEE. This CDR3 is CASSPRLILSYNEQFF. The CDR3 coding sequence is TGTGCCAGCAGCCCCCGACTTATTCTCTCCTACAATGAGCAGTTCTTC.

The DNA for the CDR3 is TGTGCCAGTAGTCACCCCGGACAGGGCTGGGGCTACACCTTC. This encodes CASSHPGQGWGYTF. The chain combines TRBV19 with TRBJ1-2, with 8 bases fitting TRBD1. The germline gives CDR1 LNHDA, CDR2 SQIVND (reference sequence). This CDR3 contains 14 residues. The junction had 10 bases not matched to a gene; V was cut back by 5 bases and J by 8 bases.

The chain couples TRBV5-4 to TRBJ2-5, with D uncertain. V lost 1 base, J lost 2 bases, and 9 bases lay in between. This CDR3 spans 14 amino acids. Germline CDR1 and CDR2: SGHNT and YYREEE (reference sequence). CDR3 bases: TGTGCCAGCAGCTTGTTTGGCAGTCAAGAGACCCAGTACTTC. It specifies CASSLFGSQETQYF.

This clone was found a few times. The chain links TRBV7-8 to TRBJ1-5; perhaps TRBD1 as D (6 bases). This CDR3 is built from 16 residues. The V end was cut by 5 bases, the J end by 4 bases, with 18 bases between. Germline-derived CDR1 and CDR2 are SGHVS and FQNEAQ. CDR3 nucleotide sequence: TGTGCCAGCAGCCCGAAGGGAGGGGGGATTAATCAGCCCCAGCATTTT. It yields the protein CASSPKGGGINQPQHF.

The V gene is TRBV19, the J gene TRBJ2-1, with D maybe TRBD1 (5 bases). With 4 bases removed from V and 0 bases from J, the gap between germline ends came to 10 bases. The CDR3 contains 15 residues. CDR1 and CDR2 (germline): LNHDA, SQIVND (reference sequence). CDR3 coding DNA: TGTGCCAGTAGTACGGACACGAGCTCCTACAATGAGCAGTTCTTC. Translated: CASSTDTSSYNEQFF.

This chain connects TRBV7-6 to TRBJ2-5; 8 nucleotides line up with TRBD2. After removal of 1 base from V and 4 bases from J, the junction contained 14 bases not matched to a gene. The CDR3 spans 18 residues. Germline CDR1 reads SGHVS; CDR2 reads FNYEAQ. CDR3 bases: TGTGCCAGCAGCTTAGAAGTCTATAGCGGGACCTTGGGAGAGACCCAGTACTTC. This sequence encodes CASSLEVYSGTLGETQYF.

The V gene is TRBV11-2, the J gene TRBJ1-2; a weak D match, TRBD1 (6 bases). The V gene lost 0 bases and the J gene lost 6 bases, with 17 bases spanning the gap. The CDR3 runs 16 residues. Germline V gene data show CDR1 as SGHAT and CDR2 as FQNNGV. The CDR3 DNA sequence: TGTGCCAGCAGCTTAGATCAGCTTCCAGGGGTGAATGGCTACACCTTC. It encodes CASSLDQLPGVNGYTF.

V usage is TRBV28 and J usage is TRBJ1-6; a possible D gene is TRBD1 (5 bases). The germline gives CDR1 MDHEN, CDR2 SYDVKM. Trimming left V 2 bases short and J 8 bases short, with 10 bases between. The CDR3 sequence is 14 residues long. The CDR3 sequence is CASSLAGRDSPLHF. The CDR3 DNA is TGTGCCAGCAGTTTAGCCGGCAGGGATTCACCCCTCCACTTT.